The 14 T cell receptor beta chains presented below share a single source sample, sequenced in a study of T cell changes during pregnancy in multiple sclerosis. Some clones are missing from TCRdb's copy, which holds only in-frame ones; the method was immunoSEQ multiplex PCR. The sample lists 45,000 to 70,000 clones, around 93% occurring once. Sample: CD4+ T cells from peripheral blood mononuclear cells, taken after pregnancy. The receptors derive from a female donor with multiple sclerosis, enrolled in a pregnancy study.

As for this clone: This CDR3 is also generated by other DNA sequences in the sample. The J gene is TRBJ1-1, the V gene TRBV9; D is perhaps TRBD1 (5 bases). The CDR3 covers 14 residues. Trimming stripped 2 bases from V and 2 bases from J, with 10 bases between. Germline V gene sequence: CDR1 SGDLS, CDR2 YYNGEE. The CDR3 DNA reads TGTGCCAGCAGCGTTCGGGGGTCTAACACTGAAGCTTTCTTT. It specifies CASSVRGSNTEAFF.

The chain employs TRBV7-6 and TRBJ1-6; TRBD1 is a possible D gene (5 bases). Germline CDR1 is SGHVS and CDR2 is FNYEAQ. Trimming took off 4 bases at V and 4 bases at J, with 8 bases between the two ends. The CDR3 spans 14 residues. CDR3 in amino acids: CASSSGGYNSPLHF. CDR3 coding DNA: TGTGCCAGCAGCTCCGGGGGGTATAATTCACCCCTCCACTTT.

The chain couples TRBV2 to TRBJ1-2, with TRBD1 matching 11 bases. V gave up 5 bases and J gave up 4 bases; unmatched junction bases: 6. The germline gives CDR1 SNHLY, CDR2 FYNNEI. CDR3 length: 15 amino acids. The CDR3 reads CASSPLDRGPYGYTF. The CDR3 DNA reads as TGTGCCAGCAGTCCCCTGGACAGGGGGCCCTATGGCTACACCTTC. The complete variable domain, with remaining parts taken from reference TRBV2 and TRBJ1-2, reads EPEVTQTPSHQVTQMGQEVILRCVPISNHLYFYWYRQILGQKVEFLVSFYNNEISEKSEIFDDQFSVERPDGSNFTLKIRSTKLEDSAMYFCASSPLDRGPYGYTFGSGTRLTVV.

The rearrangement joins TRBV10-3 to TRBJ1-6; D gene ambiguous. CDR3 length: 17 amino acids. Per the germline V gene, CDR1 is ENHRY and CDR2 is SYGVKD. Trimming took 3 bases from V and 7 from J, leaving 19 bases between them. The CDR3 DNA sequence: TGTGCCATCAGTGACCCCCGGCGGGGAATTGGGAATTCACCCCTCCACTTT. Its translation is CAISDPRRGIGNSPLHF.

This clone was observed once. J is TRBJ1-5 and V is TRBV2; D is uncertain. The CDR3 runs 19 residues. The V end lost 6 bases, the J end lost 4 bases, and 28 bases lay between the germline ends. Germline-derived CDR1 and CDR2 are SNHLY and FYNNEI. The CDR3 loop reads CASRDVRSGGEEGNQPQHF. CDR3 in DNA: TGTGCCAGCAGGGACGTAAGGTCGGGCGGGGAGGAAGGGAATCAGCCCCAGCATTTT.

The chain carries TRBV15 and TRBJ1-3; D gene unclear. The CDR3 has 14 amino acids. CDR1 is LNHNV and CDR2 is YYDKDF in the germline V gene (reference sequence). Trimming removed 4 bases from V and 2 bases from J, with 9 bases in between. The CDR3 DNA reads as TGTGCCACCAGCACTTTGTCCCCTGGAAACACCATATATTTT. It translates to CATSTLSPGNTIYF.

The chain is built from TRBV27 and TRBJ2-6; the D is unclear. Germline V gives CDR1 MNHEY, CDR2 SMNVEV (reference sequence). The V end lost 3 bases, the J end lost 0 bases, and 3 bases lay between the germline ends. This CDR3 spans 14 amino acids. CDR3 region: CASSFSSGANVLTF. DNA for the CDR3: TGTGCCAGCAGTTTCAGCTCTGGGGCCAACGTCCTGACTTTC.

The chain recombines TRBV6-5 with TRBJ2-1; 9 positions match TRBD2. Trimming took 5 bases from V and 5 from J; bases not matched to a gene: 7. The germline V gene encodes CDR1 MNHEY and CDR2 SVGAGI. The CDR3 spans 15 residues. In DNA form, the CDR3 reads TGTGCCAGCAGTAGACCGGGACTAGCCCACAATGAGCAGTTCTTC. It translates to CASSRPGLAHNEQFF.

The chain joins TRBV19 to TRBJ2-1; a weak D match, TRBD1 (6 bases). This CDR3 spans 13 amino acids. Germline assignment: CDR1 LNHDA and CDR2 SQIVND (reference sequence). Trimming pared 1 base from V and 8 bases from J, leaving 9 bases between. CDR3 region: CASSIVRGHEQFF. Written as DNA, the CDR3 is TGTGCCAGTAGTATAGTCAGGGGTCATGAGCAGTTCTTC.

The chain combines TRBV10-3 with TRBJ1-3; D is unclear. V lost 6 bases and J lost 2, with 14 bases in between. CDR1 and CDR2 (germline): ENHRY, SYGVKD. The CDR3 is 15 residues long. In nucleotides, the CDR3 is TGTGCCATCAGCCAGAATGCGGGAACTGGAAACACCATATATTTT. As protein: CAISQNAGTGNTIYF.

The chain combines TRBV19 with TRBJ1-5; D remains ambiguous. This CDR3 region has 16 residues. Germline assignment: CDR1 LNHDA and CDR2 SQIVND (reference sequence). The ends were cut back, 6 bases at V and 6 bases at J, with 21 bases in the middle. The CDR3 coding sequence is TGTGCCAGTAGCTCCTGGGGAGGGCCGGAGGGTCAGCCCCAGCATTTT. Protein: CASSSWGGPEGQPQHF.

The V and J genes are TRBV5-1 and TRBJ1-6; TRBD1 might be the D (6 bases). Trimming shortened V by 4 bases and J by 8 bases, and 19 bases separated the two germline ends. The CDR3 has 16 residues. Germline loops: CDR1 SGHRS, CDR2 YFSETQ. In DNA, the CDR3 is TGCGCCAGCAGCCCTCAGGGGCCCCCCGGGGATTCACCCCTCCACTTT. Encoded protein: CASSPQGPPGDSPLHF. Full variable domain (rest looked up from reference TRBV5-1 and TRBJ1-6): KAGVTQTPRYLIKTRGQQVTLSCSPISGHRSVSWYQQTPGQGLQFLFEYFSETQRNKGNFPGRFSGRQFSNSRSEMNVSTLELGDSALYLCASSPQGPPGDSPLHFGNGTRLTVT.

In nucleotides, the CDR3 is TGTGCCAGCGGGGACAGGGGGCACGGCTACACCTTC. Its protein is CASGDRGHGYTF. The chain carries TRBV6-5 and TRBJ1-2; TRBD1 aligns across 12 bases. Germline loops: CDR1 MNHEY, CDR2 SVGAGI. The V and J ends lost 8 bases and 8 bases, in that order; junction bases with no gene match: 3. CDR3 size: 12 residues.

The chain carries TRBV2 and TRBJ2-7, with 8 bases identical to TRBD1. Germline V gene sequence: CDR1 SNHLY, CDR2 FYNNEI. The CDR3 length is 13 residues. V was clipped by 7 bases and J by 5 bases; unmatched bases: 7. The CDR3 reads CASKTGEIHEQYF. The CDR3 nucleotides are TGTGCCAGCAAGACAGGGGAGATCCACGAGCAGTACTTC.